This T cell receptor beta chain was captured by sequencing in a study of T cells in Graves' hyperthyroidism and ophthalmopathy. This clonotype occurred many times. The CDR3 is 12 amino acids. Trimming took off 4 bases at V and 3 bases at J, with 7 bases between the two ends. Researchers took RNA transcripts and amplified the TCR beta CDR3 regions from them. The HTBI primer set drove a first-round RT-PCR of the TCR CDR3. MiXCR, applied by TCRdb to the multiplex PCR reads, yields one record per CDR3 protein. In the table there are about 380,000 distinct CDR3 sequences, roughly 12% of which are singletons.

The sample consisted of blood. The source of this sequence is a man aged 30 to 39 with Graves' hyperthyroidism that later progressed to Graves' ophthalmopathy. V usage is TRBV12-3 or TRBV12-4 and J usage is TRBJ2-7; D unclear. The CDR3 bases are TGTGCCAGCAGTTGGGGTTTCTACGAGCAGTACTTC. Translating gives CASSWGFYEQYF.